This note documents a single T cell receptor beta chain sequence. Antigen: not known. The data derive from a study of T cells after yellow fever vaccination. Study as a whole: Preparing low-cell-number fractions relied on SMART-Seq v4 Ultra Low Input. Study results and limitations: Bulk-population clonotypes that are abundant could appear as contaminants in FACS-sorted repertoires. Reappearance after the booster was seen for most primary-vaccination clones, at roughly 96% CD4 and about 90% CD8.

TCRdb re-analysed the 5' RACE reads in MiXCR, keeping a single row per CDR3 protein. This table holds about 99,000 distinct CDR3 sequences, around 5.8% found once. The V end lost 2 bases, the J end lost 7 bases, and 18 bases lay between the germline ends. This CDR3 region has 16 residues. The germline CDR1 and CDR2 sequences are MGHRA and YSYEKL. The chain combines TRBV4-1 with TRBJ2-1, with D unclear. This receptor was obtained from a young man who received the YFV17D yellow fever vaccine. The sequenced sample was CD8+ T cells sorted from PBMCs, obtained 10 days after the yellow fever booster vaccination. Here the CDR3 reads CASSQPVSYPTNEQFF. DNA for the CDR3: TGCGCCAGCAGCCAACCGGTGTCTTACCCCACAAATGAGCAGTTCTTC.